This section outlines one T cell receptor beta chain sequence together with its context. Per the study methods: Reference gene primer amplification in the assay estimated nucleated cell counts. Produced via immunoSEQ multiplex PCR; TCRdb's table is partial and in-frame only. V and J calls and clone size are given by that table; D and trimming were obtained from the DNA. In the table there are roughly 60,000 clones, 65% to 90% of which are singletons. The ends lost 0 bases at V and 7 bases at J; junction bases unmatched: 5. CDR1 and CDR2 (germline): LGHNA, YNFKEQ. This CDR3 has 15 residues. This sample was included in a study of blood T cell repertoires in COVID-19. Background on the study: Some COVID-19 samples were acute and others convalescent; all came from the United States, Italy and Spain. PBMCs, B-cell-depleted T cells, or T cells provided the cDNA or gDNA that made up the material.

The origin of this receptor is a woman in her sixties with acute or convalescent COVID-19. V usage is TRBV4-2 and J usage is TRBJ1-5; 8 positions match TRBD1. Sequencing input: peripheral blood. CDR3 coding DNA: TGTGCCAGCAGCCAAGAGGACAGGGTCGAACAGCCCCAGCATTTT. It is translated as CASSQEDRVEQPQHF.